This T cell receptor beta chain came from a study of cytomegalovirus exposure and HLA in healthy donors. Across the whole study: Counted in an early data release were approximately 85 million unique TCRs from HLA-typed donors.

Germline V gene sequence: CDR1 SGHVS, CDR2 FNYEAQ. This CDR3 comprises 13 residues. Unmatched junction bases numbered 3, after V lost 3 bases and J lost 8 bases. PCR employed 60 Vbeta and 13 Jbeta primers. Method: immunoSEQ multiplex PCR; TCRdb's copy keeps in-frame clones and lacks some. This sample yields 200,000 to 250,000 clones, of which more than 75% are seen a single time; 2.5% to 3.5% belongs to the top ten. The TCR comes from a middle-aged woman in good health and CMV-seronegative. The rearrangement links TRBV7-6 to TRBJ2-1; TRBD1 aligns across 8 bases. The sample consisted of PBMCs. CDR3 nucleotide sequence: TGTGCCAGCAGCTTCGACAGGGGCGATGAGCAGTTCTTC. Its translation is CASSFDRGDEQFF.